The 14 T cell receptor beta chains below were found in one sample sequenced in a study of vaccination and CD4 T cells after COVID-19. Oncomine TCR Beta short-read sequencing was applied to DNA from cultured CD4+ T cells. TCRdb re-called the PCR reads through MiXCR, storing one row per CDR3 protein. The data hold about 18,000 distinct CDR3 sequences, with 53% observed a single time. Documented treatment: approximately nine-day PBMC culture with coronavirus spike peptide pools or control peptides (ViraFEST assay). No antigens are known for them. The sequences come from CD4+ T cells from blood, cultured in vitro, collected before SARS-CoV-2 vaccination. These TCRs come from a human donor who had recovered from COVID-19.

The CDR3 DNA sequence: TGTGCCAGCAGCTCAGAGGCATATGGCTACACCTTC. Its translation: CASSSEAYGYTF. The chain is built from TRBV11-2 and TRBJ1-2; D is unresolved. The CDR3 contains 12 residues. The germline gives CDR1 SGHAT, CDR2 FQNNGV. Trimming shortened V by 4 bases and J by 5 bases, and 8 bases separated the two germline ends.

The chain recombines TRBV6-2 or TRBV6-3 with TRBJ2-7; 9 nucleotides line up with TRBD1. V lost 3 bases to trimming and J lost 3 bases; unmatched junction nucleotides: 6. Germline V gene data show CDR1 as MNHEY and CDR2 as SVGEGT. This CDR3 is 15 amino acids long. CDR3 protein: CASSYLGTGYYEQYF. CDR3 bases: TGTGCCAGCAGTTATCTTGGGACAGGGTACTACGAGCAGTACTTC.

The chain carries TRBV7-2 and TRBJ1-1, with D maybe TRBD1 (6 bases). This CDR3 is 12 amino acids long. Trimming left V 3 bases short and J 10 bases short, with 12 bases between. Germline lookup yields CDR1 SGHTA and CDR2 FQGNSA. The CDR3 reads CASSFTQGVAFF. As DNA, the CDR3 is TGTGCCAGCAGCTTTACACAGGGAGTAGCTTTCTTT.

The V gene is TRBV5-6, the J gene TRBJ2-1; a possible D gene is TRBD2 (5 bases). This CDR3 contains 18 residues. V was pared by 4 bases and J by 6 bases, with 26 bases between. Germline CDR1 is SGHDT and CDR2 is YYEEEE. The CDR3 protein is CASSHLIAPGLLGNEQFF. In DNA form, the CDR3 reads TGTGCCAGCAGCCATCTAATAGCGCCCGGACTTCTGGGCAATGAGCAGTTCTTC.

The chain carries TRBV4-2 and TRBJ1-1; 7 bases match TRBD1. CDR1 is LGHNA and CDR2 is YNFKEQ in the germline V gene. The CDR3 has 15 residues. J lost 4 bases, V lost 3 bases, and 8 bases had no gene match. CDR3 in amino acids: CASSQPPQGSTEAFF. The CDR3 region has the DNA TGTGCCAGCAGCCAGCCCCCACAGGGGAGCACTGAAGCTTTCTTT.

This clonotype was found a few times. This chain links TRBV25-1 with TRBJ1-1, with D possibly TRBD1 on 6 matching bases. V was cut by 2 bases and J by 10 bases, with 11 bases left in between. In germline, CDR1 is MGHDK, CDR2 SYGVNS. The CDR3 runs to 12 residues. For the CDR3, the DNA is TGTGCCAGCAGTGAAGGGGGGCAGTCAGCTTTCTTT. It encodes CASSEGGQSAFF.

This clonotype was found a few times. This chain joins TRBV6-4 and TRBJ2-1; 12 nucleotides align to TRBD2. This CDR3 spans 15 amino acids. V lost 4 bases, J lost 7 bases, and 5 bases stayed unmatched. The germline gives CDR1 MRHNA, CDR2 SNTAGT. Written as DNA, the CDR3 is TGTGCCAGCAGTGCGACTAGCGGGAGTATGAATGAGCAGTTCTTC. It codes for CASSATSGSMNEQFF.

This sequence joins TRBV10-1 and TRBJ1-2; D is unresolved. V was cut by 0 bases and J by 8 bases, with 16 bases left in between. This CDR3 contains 15 residues. The V gene's germline CDR1 is WNHNN and CDR2 SYGVQD (reference sequence). CDR3 region: CASSESIGSITGYTF. CDR3 nucleotide sequence: TGCGCCAGCAGTGAGTCGATAGGCAGCATTACGGGCTACACCTTC.

This clonotype was detected a few times. This chain uses TRBV7-9 with TRBJ1-2, with a tentative D call TRBD1 (6 bases). Trimming left V 5 bases short and J 5 bases short, with 15 bases between. Per germline, CDR1 SEHNR and CDR2 FQNEAQ (reference sequence). CDR3 length: 14 amino acids. The CDR3 region is CASSPDGGGYGYTF. The CDR3 nucleotides read TGTGCCAGCAGCCCCGATGGAGGGGGATATGGCTACACCTTC.

The genes are TRBV5-1 and TRBJ2-7; 10 bases align to TRBD2. From germline, CDR1 is SGHRS and CDR2 YFSETQ. The CDR3 contains 19 residues. J was trimmed by 3 bases and V by 0 bases; bases with no gene match: 15. The CDR3 is CASSLVRRSGAGGSYEQYF. CDR3 DNA: TGCGCCAGCAGCTTGGTTCGGCGGTCTGGAGCGGGGGGGAGCTACGAGCAGTACTTC. Complete variable domain (other parts from reference TRBV5-1 and TRBJ2-7): KAGVTQTPRYLIKTRGQQVTLSCSPISGHRSVSWYQQTPGQGLQFLFEYFSETQRNKGNFPGRFSGRQFSNSRSEMNVSTLELGDSALYLCASSLVRRSGAGGSYEQYFGPGTRLTVT.

This chain connects TRBV15 to TRBJ2-5; D tentatively reads TRBD1 or TRBD2 (5 bases each). V was pared by 6 bases and J by 5 bases, with 13 bases between. CDR3 length equals 13 residues. CDR1 and CDR2 (germline): LNHNV, YYDKDF (reference sequence). The CDR3 sequence is CATRDPEGETQYF. CDR3 coding DNA: TGTGCCACCAGGGACCCTGAGGGGGAGACCCAGTACTTC.

The chain has TRBV20-1 and TRBJ1-5; the D gene is possibly TRBD1 (5 bases). Looked up from germline, CDR1 is DFQATT and CDR2 is SNEGSKA (reference sequence). The CDR3 is made up of 14 amino acids. The V gene lost 3 bases and the J gene lost 3 bases, with 12 bases spanning the gap. Here the CDR3 DNA reads TGCAGTGCTAGCGGGGGGGGGAACAATCAGCCCCAGCATTTT. Its translation is CSASGGGNNQPQHF.

The chain carries TRBV6-2 or TRBV6-3 and TRBJ2-7, with TRBD2 matching over 12 bases. The CDR3 spans 15 residues. Germline CDR1 and CDR2: MNHEY and SVGEGT. Trimming at V came to 1 base and at J to 5 bases, leaving 3 bases not matched to a gene. The CDR3 DNA sequence: TGTGCCAGCAGTTACTTACTAGCGGGAGGCCACGAGCAGTACTTC. It is translated as CASSYLLAGGHEQYF.

J is TRBJ2-5 and V is TRBV14, with 7 bases aligning to TRBD1. The CDR3 loop spans 16 amino acids. Per germline, CDR1 SGHDN and CDR2 FVKESK. With V trimmed by 2 bases and J by 5 bases, 11 bases remained unmatched. In nucleotides, the CDR3 is TGTGCCAGCAGCCAACCTCAAGCAGGGGGACGGGAGACCCAGTACTTC. Translated: CASSQPQAGGRETQYF.